This TCR beta chain was sequenced in a study of CD8+ T cells in alopecia areata. Extracted RNA was reverse transcribed into cDNA, the sequencing template. Clones were sequenced by immunoSEQ multiplex PCR, and TCRdb holds only the in-frame ones, with some missing. The table records approximately 150,000 clones, over 45% of them present only once. Study outcomes and limitations: Normal scalp had lower clonality than lesional scalp, with alopecia totalis/universalis lesions showing this most strongly. Sequences from scalp samples also cover resident alphabeta T cells of normal skin.

Samples from alopecia areata patients were lesional scalp punch biopsies and peripheral blood. This clone was counted between two and nine times. The antigen is not known. The clonotype originates from a human donor with alopecia areata. Sequenced material: CD4+ T cells sorted from blood.

The CDR3 here is CASSNRGLAKNIQYF. The CDR3, as DNA: TGTGCCAGCAGCAATCGCGGTCTAGCCAAAAACATTCAGTACTTC. The rearrangement joins TRBV21-1 to TRBJ2-4; the table's D call TRBD2 went unverified against the DNA. TRBV21-1 is assigned pseudogene status. The CDR3 totals 15 residues.